This T cell receptor (beta chain) was profiled in a study of T cell responses to AZD1222 COVID-19 vaccine. The table came from immunoSEQ multiplex PCR; TCRdb's copy has only in-frame clones and leaves some out. In the table there are approximately 61,000 clones, about 81% of which are singletons. Concerning this clone itself: The antigen is unknown. At one end, the junction sequence differs from germline, possibly due to a read error.

The study's findings and limits: Breadth and depth of Spike-specific TCRs rose after two AZD1222 doses. Females outnumbered males among donors, who were mostly white British; clonal diversity was possibly underestimated.

Germline lookup yields CDR1 GTSNPN and CDR2 SVGIG (reference sequence). CDR3 length equals 15 residues. Analysis merged second doses at about 4 or about 12 weeks. Sequencing used peripheral blood, obtained 28 days after the second AZD1222 dose. V usage is TRBV30 and J usage is TRBJ2-1; D is perhaps TRBD1 (5 bases). This receptor was taken from an adult who received the AZD1222 COVID-19 vaccine. The chain's CDR3 is CACPITWGSHNEQFF. The CDR3 DNA reads as TGTGCCTGCCCTATCACTTGGGGCTCCCACAATGAGCAGTTCTTC.